These T cell receptor beta chains were read from a single sample in a study of cytomegalovirus exposure and HLA in healthy donors. Some clones are missing from TCRdb's copy, which holds only in-frame ones; the method was immunoSEQ multiplex PCR. The sample yields around 120,000 clones, about two thirds seen once. The sample was PBMCs. These receptors all come from an older woman in good health and CMV-seropositive. Each CDR3 is given with its conserved first and last residue. D genes are given only for firm matches. Expanded clones get a size class; other rows say once, few or many, or leave the size out.

TRBJ1-5,NA,TRBV27,few,CASSGLSSNQPQHF,TGTGCCAGCAGTGGACTGTCTAGCAATCAGCCCCAGCATTTT
TRBJ1-2,TRBD1,TRBV6-1,NA,CASRRQGGIYGYTF,TGTGCCAGCAGGAGACAGGGGGGAATCTATGGCTACACCTTC
TRBJ2-7,NA,TRBV7-9,NA,CASSPRTESYEQYF,TGTGCCAGCAGCCCCAGGACAGAAAGCTACGAGCAGTACTTC
TRBJ1-5,NA,TRBV5-1,NA,CASSPGDSPQPQHF,TGCGCCAGCAGCCCGGGAGATAGCCCTCAGCCCCAGCATTTT
TRBJ1-1,TRBD1,TRBV6-5,once,CASSYSLGGFTEAFF,TGTGCCAGCAGTTACTCGTTAGGGGGCTTCACTGAAGCTTTCTTT
TRBJ1-5,NA,TRBV7-9,NA,CASAGQNQPQHF,TGTGCCAGCGCTGGACAAAATCAGCCCCAGCATTTT
TRBJ1-1,NA,TRBV6-1,NA,CASRGGGTGTEAFF,TGTGCCAGCAGGGGGGGTGGAACTGGCACTGAAGCTTTCTTT
TRBJ2-3,NA,TRBV5-5,once,CASSPGTDTQYF,TGTGCCAGCAGCCCGGGGACAGATACGCAGTATTTT
TRBJ1-6,NA,TRBV7-9,few,CASSLIGSGAPLHF,TGTGCCAGCAGCTTAATCGGGTCCGGGGCACCCCTCCACTTT
TRBJ1-1,TRBD1,TRBV19,NA,CASSVGTGTSRANTEAFF,TGTGCCAGTAGTGTGGGGACAGGGACAAGTAGGGCGAACACTGAAGCTTTCTTT
TRBJ2-7,TRBD1,TRBV9,NA,CASSVGQGLSYEQYF,TGTGCCAGCAGCGTAGGACAGGGTTTATCCTACGAGCAGTACTTC
TRBJ1-4,TRBD1,TRBV6-1,NA,CASSVDRGGTNEKLFF,TGTGCCAGCAGTGTCGACAGGGGGGGAACTAATGAAAAACTGTTTTTT
TRBJ2-6,NA,TRBV5-1,few,CASSLVGEGANVLTF,TGCGCCAGCAGCTTGGTCGGGGAAGGGGCCAACGTCCTGACTTTC
TRBJ1-2,NA,TRBV7-9,NA,CASSADRSFSYTF,TGTGCCAGCAGCGCCGACAGGAGCTTTTCCTACACCTTC
TRBJ1-6,NA,TRBV4-2,NA,CASTPRDSYNSPLHF,TGTGCCAGCACCCCCCGGGACTCCTATAATTCACCCCTCCACTTT
TRBJ2-3,NA,TRBV27,NA,CASSYGLALVTDTQYF,TGTGCCAGCAGTTATGGGCTAGCGCTAGTGACAGATACGCAGTATTTT
TRBJ2-7,NA,TRBV19,NA,CASSIGSGEQYF,TGTGCCAGTAGTATCGGGAGCGGCGAGCAGTACTTC
TRBJ1-2,TRBD1,TRBV18,NA,CASSLATGPGGGYTF,TGTGCCAGCTCACTCGCGACAGGGCCCGGGGGTGGCTACACCTTC
TRBJ2-5,NA,TRBV11-2,NA,CASSSAGQQETQYF,TGTGCCAGCAGCTCCGCTGGACAGCAAGAGACCCAGTACTTC
TRBJ2-7,TRBD1,TRBV6-5,once,CASSLGGTGGTYEQYF,TGTGCCAGCAGTTTAGGGGGGACAGGGGGGACCTACGAGCAGTACTTC
TRBJ1-2,NA,TRBV7-9,NA,CSSSITDYGYTF,TGTTCCAGCAGCATTACAGACTATGGCTACACCTTC
TRBJ2-5,TRBD1,TRBV19,NA,CASSIKQGARGTETQYF,TGTGCCAGTAGTATAAAACAGGGGGCGCGGGGGACGGAGACCCAGTACTTC
TRBJ2-3,NA,TRBV7-3,NA,CASSPRAGALGTDTQYF,TGTGCCAGCAGCCCCCGGGCGGGGGCCTTGGGCACAGATACGCAGTATTTT
TRBJ2-5,TRBD1,TRBV19,NA,CASSDRVETQYF,TGTGCCAGTAGCGACAGGGTAGAGACCCAGTACTTC
TRBJ1-2,NA,TRBV4-1,many,CASSQDFQGGYGYTF,TGCGCCAGCAGCCAAGATTTTCAGGGAGGCTATGGCTACACCTTC
TRBJ1-1,TRBD1,TRBV5-1,NA,CASSFPGQGTEAFF,TGCGCCAGCAGCTTTCCGGGACAGGGCACTGAAGCTTTCTTT
TRBJ2-1,TRBD2,TRBV6-5,NA,CASSYGRGDYNEQFF,TGTGCCAGCAGTTACGGGCGGGGGGATTACAATGAGCAGTTCTTC
TRBJ2-3,TRBD2,TRBV4-2,NA,CASRSSGSTDTQYF,TGTGCCTCTCGATCTAGCGGGAGCACAGATACGCAGTATTTT
TRBJ1-5,TRBD1,TRBV5-4,NA,CASSLGTGDRNQPQHF,TGTGCCAGCAGCTTAGGGACAGGGGATCGCAATCAGCCCCAGCATTTT
TRBJ2-3,TRBD1,TRBV5-6,NA,CASSLADRGGTDTQYF,TGTGCCAGCAGCTTGGCGGACAGGGGTGGGACAGATACGCAGTATTTT
TRBJ1-6,NA,TRBV9,NA,CASSPRGGSNSPLHF,TGTGCCAGCAGCCCAAGGGGGGGGTCGAATTCACCCCTCCACTTT
TRBJ1-1,NA,TRBV5-1,few,CASRSVEDFF,TGCGCCAGCAGGAGCGTTGAGGATTTCTTT
TRBJ2-1,TRBD1,TRBV7-9,NA,CASSSNRDRGGTANEQFF,TGTGCCAGCAGCTCCAACCGGGACAGGGGTGGTACGGCCAATGAGCAGTTCTTC
TRBJ1-5,NA,TRBV7-9,NA,CSSSSRAGDQPQHF,TGTTCCAGCAGCTCTAGGGCAGGGGATCAGCCCCAGCATTTT
TRBJ1-5,NA,TRBV9,NA,CASSFGGYQPQHF,TGTGCCAGCAGCTTCGGCGGCTATCAGCCCCAGCATTTT
TRBJ1-4,NA,TRBV7-9,NA,CASSRELDEKLFF,TGTGCCAGCAGCCGAGAACTTGATGAAAAACTGTTTTTT
TRBJ2-3,NA,TRBV11-2,NA,CASSSPGTSTDTQYF,TGTGCCAGCAGCTCCCCGGGGACTAGCACAGATACGCAGTATTTT
TRBJ2-7,TRBD1,TRBV5-1,NA,CASTLSRGQTYEQYF,TGCGCCAGCACCCTAAGTAGGGGACAGACCTACGAGCAGTACTTC
TRBJ2-2,TRBD2,TRBV7-3,once,CASKSGGGTGELFF,TGTGCCAGCAAAAGCGGGGGTGGCACCGGGGAGCTGTTTTTT
TRBJ1-2,NA,TRBV2,once,CASSLGAGPYGYTF,TGTGCCAGCAGTTTGGGGGCAGGCCCCTATGGCTACACCTTC